These 8 T cell receptor beta chains originate from one sample sequenced in a study of T cells in Graves' hyperthyroidism and ophthalmopathy. RNA transcripts yielded amplified TCR beta CDR3 regions. The HTBI set primed first-round TCR CDR3 RT-PCR. Via MiXCR, TCRdb re-called the multiplex PCR reads, giving one row per CDR3 protein. Here the sample spans about 420,000 distinct CDR3 sequences, approximately 13% being singletons. The source material was blood. The receptors here all came from a young woman with Graves' hyperthyroidism.

This clonotype was observed a few times. V usage is TRBV19 and J usage is TRBJ2-7; maybe TRBD1 (5 bases). The CDR3 length is 14 residues. Trimming removed 5 bases at V and 1 base at J, with 12 bases between. Germline-derived CDR1 and CDR2 are LNHDA and SQIVND (reference sequence). The CDR3 loop is CASSLRVDSYEQYF. The CDR3 DNA reads TGTGCCAGTAGTCTCAGGGTAGATTCCTACGAGCAGTACTTC.

This clonotype has only a few counts. V and J are TRBV4-2 and TRBJ2-5; either TRBD1 or TRBD2 may fit D (5 bases each). Trimming took off 5 bases at V and 4 bases at J, with 14 bases between the two ends. This CDR3 comprises 14 residues. Germline CDR1 reads LGHNA; CDR2 reads YNFKEQ. As DNA, the CDR3 is TGTGCCAGCAGCTCTATTCCAGGGAGAGAGACCCAGTACTTC. Its protein product is CASSSIPGRETQYF.

This clonotype was counted many times. The gene calls are TRBV18 and TRBJ2-4, with D unclear. The CDR3 sequence is 14 residues long. V shed 5 bases and J shed 2 bases, with 10 bases lying between them. CDR1 is KGHSH, CDR2 LQKENI, per germline. The CDR3 region is CASSTANTKNIQYF. CDR3 coding DNA: TGTGCCAGCTCAACAGCAAATACCAAAAACATTCAGTACTTC.

In regard to this clonotype: Being one base from a much bigger clone, this may be a read error. The chain couples TRBV3-1 to TRBJ2-1; D might be TRBD2 (7 bases). Germline lookup yields CDR1 LGHDT and CDR2 YNNKEL (reference sequence). The CDR3 spans 19 residues. V was trimmed by 1 base and J by 4 bases, leaving 23 bases between them. The CDR3 bases are TGTGCCAGCAGCCAAGGTAGTTTGGGGGGGCCTACTCGTTACAATGAGCAGTTCTTC. Translated, it gives CASSQGSLGGPTRYNEQFF.

The sample holds many counts of this clonotype. The V and J genes are TRBV29-1 and TRBJ2-7, with 10 positions matching TRBD1. The trim removed 7 bases at V and 6 bases at J, leaving 6 bases unmatched. Germline V gene lookup returns CDR1 SQVTM and CDR2 ANQGSEA. The CDR3 has 12 residues. The CDR3 sequence: CSGRTGGGEQYF. In DNA form, the CDR3 reads TGCAGCGGGAGGACAGGGGGAGGCGAGCAGTACTTC.

This clonotype was observed at least ten times. V and J are TRBV20-1 and TRBJ1-5; D unclear. V was trimmed by 1 base and J by 2 bases, leaving 12 bases between them. This CDR3 contains 15 residues. Germline loops: CDR1 DFQATT, CDR2 SNEGSKA (reference sequence). CDR3 loop: CSARVTNSGNQPQHF. CDR3 in DNA: TGCAGTGCTAGAGTCACAAACAGTGGCAATCAGCCCCAGCATTTT.

This clonotype showed up just a few times. This chain connects TRBV4-1 to TRBJ1-2, with D possibly TRBD1 on 6 matching bases. V lost 7 bases and J 2 bases, leaving 14 bases between the germline ends. The CDR3 contains 14 residues. Looked up from germline, CDR1 is MGHRA and CDR2 is YSYEKL. CDR3 region: CASTRDTLNYGYTF. DNA for the CDR3: TGCGCCAGCACCCGGGACACCCTCAACTATGGCTACACCTTC.

The V call is TRBV28, the J call TRBJ1-2; unclear D gene. The CDR3 spans 13 residues. Germline assignment: CDR1 MDHEN and CDR2 SYDVKM. The V and J ends lost 5 bases and 2 bases respectively, with 9 bases between them. This chain's CDR3 is CASSSNTNYGYTF. CDR3 nucleotide sequence: TGTGCCAGCAGTAGTAACACCAACTATGGCTACACCTTC.